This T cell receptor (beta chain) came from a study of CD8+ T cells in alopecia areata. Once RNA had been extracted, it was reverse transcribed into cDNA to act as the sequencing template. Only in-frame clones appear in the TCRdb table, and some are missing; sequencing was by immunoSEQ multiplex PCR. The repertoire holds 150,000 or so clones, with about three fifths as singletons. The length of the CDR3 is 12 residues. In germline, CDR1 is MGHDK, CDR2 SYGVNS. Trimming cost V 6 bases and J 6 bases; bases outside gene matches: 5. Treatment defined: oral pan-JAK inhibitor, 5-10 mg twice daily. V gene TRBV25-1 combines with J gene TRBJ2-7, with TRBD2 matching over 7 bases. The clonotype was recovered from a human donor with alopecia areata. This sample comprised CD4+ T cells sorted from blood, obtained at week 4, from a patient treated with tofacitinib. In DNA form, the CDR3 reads TGTGCCAGCAGCCAGACTAGCATCGAGCAGTACTTC. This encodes CASSQTSIEQYF.